Listed below are T cell receptor beta chains from one sample, sequenced in a study of T-cell memory formation after mild COVID-19. One entry per CDR3 protein, called by TCRdb with MiXCR from the 5' RACE reads. In the table there are roughly 170,000 distinct CDR3 sequences, roughly a fifth of which are singletons. The sequencing sample was made of PBMCs or a T cell subset sorted from them (not recorded which). The receptor source for this set is an adult woman who had mild COVID-19 (a few samples of this study predate the infection). Cell type and time point are not known. CDR3s include the opening cysteine and the closing phenylalanine or tryptophan. The order of the fields is D gene, J gene, V gene, clone size, CDR3 protein, CDR3 DNA. The D gene is left open where the match is weak. Not every row has a clone size; where given, it reads once, few, many or a size class.

>TRBD2|TRBJ2-3|TRBV28|.
CASSVAVAGGNTDTQYF
TGTGCCAGCAGTGTGGCCGTAGCGGGAGGGAACACAGATACGCAGTATTTT
>TRBD1|TRBJ2-7|TRBV4-3|.
CASSQAGGRDEQYF
TGCGCCAGCAGCCAAGCAGGGGGCCGGGACGAGCAGTACTTC
>.|TRBJ2-1|TRBV27|few
CASSFVLANEQFF
TGTGCCAGCAGTTTCGTACTAGCAAATGAGCAGTTCTTC
>TRBD2|TRBJ2-2|TRBV3-1|few
CASRPGLAGAFTGELFF
TGTGCCAGCAGACCCGGACTAGCGGGGGCCTTCACCGGGGAGCTGTTTTTT
>TRBD2|TRBJ2-3|TRBV4-1|.
CASSRTSGATDTQYF
TGCGCCAGCAGCCGGACTAGCGGGGCCACAGATACGCAGTATTTT
>.|TRBJ2-1|TRBV24-1|medium-sized
CATSDLQGPYNEQFF
TGTGCCACCAGTGATTTGCAAGGACCCTACAATGAGCAGTTCTTC
>.|TRBJ1-1|TRBV20-1|many
CSARDPGGPPNTEAFF
TGCAGTGCTAGAGATCCCGGCGGTCCCCCGAACACTGAAGCTTTCTTT
>TRBD1|TRBJ2-2|TRBV29-1|few
CSVGQGRASNTGELFF
TGCAGCGTCGGACAGGGGCGGGCTTCGAACACCGGGGAGCTGTTTTTT
>TRBD1|TRBJ2-2|TRBV7-7|many
CASTPGTGDTGELFF
TGTGCCAGCACCCCCGGGACAGGGGACACCGGGGAGCTGTTTTTT
>.|TRBJ1-4|TRBV6-5|.
CASRPDSLNEKLFF
TGTGCCAGCAGGCCAGATTCGCTTAATGAAAAACTGTTTTTT
>.|TRBJ2-1|TRBV15|.
CATSRDVRDNEQFF
TGTGCCACCAGCAGAGATGTAAGGGACAATGAGCAGTTCTTC
>TRBD2|TRBJ2-7|TRBV12-3/TRBV12-4|.
CASRSSGGGDYEQYF
TGTGCCAGCAGGTCCTCGGGCGGGGGGGACTACGAGCAGTACTTC
>TRBD2|TRBJ2-1|TRBV12-3/TRBV12-4|few
CASSHSGGDYNEQFF
TGTGCCAGCAGCCATAGCGGGGGGGACTACAATGAGCAGTTCTTC
>.|TRBJ1-1|TRBV7-9|.
CASSLILGEAEAFF
TGTGCCAGCAGCCTTATTCTAGGGGAGGCTGAAGCTTTCTTT
>.|TRBJ2-1|TRBV5-1|.
CASSLAFADNEQFF
TGCGCCAGCAGCTTGGCCTTCGCCGACAATGAGCAGTTCTTC
>TRBD2|TRBJ2-3|TRBV18|.
CASSPAGGPDTQYF
TGTGCCAGCTCACCAGCGGGAGGCCCAGATACGCAGTATTTT
>TRBD1|TRBJ1-5|TRBV7-9|many
CASSLGTGNQPQHF
TGTGCCAGCAGCTTAGGGACAGGGAATCAGCCCCAGCATTTT
>.|TRBJ2-7|TRBV20-1|many
CSARSSGTLFDEQYF
TGCAGTGCGCGTTCCTCCGGGACACTCTTCGACGAGCAGTACTTC
>.|TRBJ2-1|TRBV5-6|few
CASSRTDSYNEQFF
TGTGCCAGCAGCAGGACGGACAGCTACAATGAGCAGTTCTTC
>.|TRBJ2-5|TRBV30|few
CAWSVVDQETQYF
TGTGCCTGGAGTGTTGTGGACCAAGAGACCCAGTACTTC
>.|TRBJ1-5|TRBV7-9|few
CASSWDTRQPQHF
TGTGCCAGCAGCTGGGACACCCGGCAGCCCCAGCATTTT
>TRBD2|TRBJ2-1|TRBV5-1|.
CASSLTSGRVYNEQFF
TGCGCCAGCAGCTTGACTAGCGGGAGGGTCTACAATGAGCAGTTCTTC
>.|TRBJ2-3|TRBV6-2/TRBV6-3|.
CASSFGVRLTVTDTQYF
TGTGCCAGCAGTTTCGGTGTACGACTTACCGTCACAGATACGCAGTATTTT
>.|TRBJ1-4|TRBV29-1|.
CSVPAGEKLFF
TGCAGCGTCCCCGCCGGTGAAAAACTGTTTTTT
>TRBD2|TRBJ2-3|TRBV5-1|few
CASSLELAGESTDTQYF
TGCGCCAGCAGCTTGGAGCTAGCGGGAGAAAGCACAGATACGCAGTATTTT
>TRBD2|TRBJ2-7|TRBV15|few
CATSRDWAAGEQYF
TGTGCCACCAGCAGAGATTGGGCAGCGGGGGAGCAGTACTTC
>.|TRBJ1-6|TRBV9|.
CASSVGAPPLHF
TGTGCCAGCAGCGTAGGGGCTCCCCCCCTCCACTTT
>.|TRBJ1-1|TRBV5-1|medium-sized
CASSFRGPEPTLNTEAFF
TGCGCCAGCAGCTTTCGGGGGCCAGAACCGACCTTGAACACTGAAGCTTTCTTT
>TRBD1|TRBJ2-7|TRBV9|.
CASSPSDRSEQYF
TGTGCCAGCAGCCCCTCGGACAGGTCCGAGCAGTACTTC
>.|TRBJ2-5|TRBV5-6|.
CASSSGVQETQYF
TGTGCCAGCAGCTCCGGAGTCCAAGAGACCCAGTACTTC
>TRBD2|TRBJ2-7|TRBV7-9|few
CVSSFPGLAVSYEQYF
TGTGTCAGCAGCTTCCCCGGACTAGCGGTCTCCTACGAGCAGTACTTC
>.|TRBJ1-1|TRBV12-3/TRBV12-4|.
CASSLSERNTEAFF
TGTGCCAGCAGTTTGTCTGAGCGGAACACTGAAGCTTTCTTT
>TRBD1|TRBJ1-1|TRBV20-1|few
CSARDRGDREGTEAFF
TGCAGTGCTAGAGATCGGGGGGACAGGGAAGGCACTGAAGCTTTCTTT
>.|TRBJ2-7|TRBV5-6|.
CASSLVLSTYEQYF
TGTGCCAGCAGCTTGGTGCTCAGCACCTACGAGCAGTACTTC
>.|TRBJ1-1|TRBV19|.
CASSMGNTEAFF
TGTGCCAGTAGTATGGGTAACACTGAAGCTTTCTTT
>.|TRBJ1-5|TRBV5-8|.
CASSLDRGNQPQHF
TGTGCCAGCAGCTTGGACAGGGGCAATCAGCCCCAGCATTTT
>TRBD1|TRBJ1-2|TRBV2|.
CASSESIAQGANYGYTF
TGTGCCAGCAGTGAAAGTATTGCACAGGGGGCCAACTATGGCTACACCTTC